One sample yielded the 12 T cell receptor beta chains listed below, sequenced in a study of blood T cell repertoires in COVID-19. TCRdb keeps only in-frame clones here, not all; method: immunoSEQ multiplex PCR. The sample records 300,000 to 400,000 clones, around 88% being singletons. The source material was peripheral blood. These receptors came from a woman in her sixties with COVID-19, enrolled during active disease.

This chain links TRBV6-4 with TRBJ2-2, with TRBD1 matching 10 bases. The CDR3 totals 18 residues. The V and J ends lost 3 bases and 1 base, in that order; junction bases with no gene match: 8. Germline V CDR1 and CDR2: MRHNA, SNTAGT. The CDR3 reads CASSEGTGDQKNTGELFF. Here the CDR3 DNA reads TGTGCCAGCAGTGAAGGGACAGGGGACCAGAAGAACACCGGGGAGCTGTTTTTT.

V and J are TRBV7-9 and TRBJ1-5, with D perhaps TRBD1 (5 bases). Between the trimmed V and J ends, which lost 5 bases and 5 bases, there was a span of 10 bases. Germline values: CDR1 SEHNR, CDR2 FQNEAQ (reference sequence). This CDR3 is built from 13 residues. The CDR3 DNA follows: TGTGCCAGCAGCGCCGGCAGGGATCAGCCCCAGCATTTT. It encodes CASSAGRDQPQHF.

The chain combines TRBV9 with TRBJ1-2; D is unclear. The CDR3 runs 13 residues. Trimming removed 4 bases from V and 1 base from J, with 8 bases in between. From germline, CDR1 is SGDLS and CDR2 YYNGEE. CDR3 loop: CASSLRDNYGYTF. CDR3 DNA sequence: TGTGCCAGCAGCTTACGGGATAACTATGGCTACACCTTC.

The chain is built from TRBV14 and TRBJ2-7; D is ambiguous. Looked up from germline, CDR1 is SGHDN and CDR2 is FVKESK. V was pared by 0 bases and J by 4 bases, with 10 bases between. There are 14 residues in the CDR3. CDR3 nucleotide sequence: TGTGCCAGCAGCCAAGAGGAGACTTCTTACGAGCAGTACTTC. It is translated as CASSQEETSYEQYF.

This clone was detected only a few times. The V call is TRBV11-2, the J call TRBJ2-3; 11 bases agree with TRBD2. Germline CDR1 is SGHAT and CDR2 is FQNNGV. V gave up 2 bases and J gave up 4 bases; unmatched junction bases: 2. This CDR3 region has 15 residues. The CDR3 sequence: CASSLLTSGADTQYF. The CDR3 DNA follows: TGTGCCAGCAGCTTACTGACTAGCGGGGCAGATACGCAGTATTTT.

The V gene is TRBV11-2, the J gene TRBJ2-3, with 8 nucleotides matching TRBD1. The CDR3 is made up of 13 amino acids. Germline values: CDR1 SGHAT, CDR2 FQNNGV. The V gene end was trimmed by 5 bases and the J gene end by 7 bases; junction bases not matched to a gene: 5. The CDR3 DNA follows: TGTGCCAGCAGCGTAAACAGGGGGAATACGCAGTATTTT. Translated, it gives CASSVNRGNTQYF.

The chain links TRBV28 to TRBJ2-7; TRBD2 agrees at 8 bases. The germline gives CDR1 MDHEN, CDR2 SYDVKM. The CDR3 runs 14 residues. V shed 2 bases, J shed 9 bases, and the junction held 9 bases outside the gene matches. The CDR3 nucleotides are TGTGCCAGCAGTTTAGTGGGACTAGATTGGCGGCAGTACTTC. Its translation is CASSLVGLDWRQYF.

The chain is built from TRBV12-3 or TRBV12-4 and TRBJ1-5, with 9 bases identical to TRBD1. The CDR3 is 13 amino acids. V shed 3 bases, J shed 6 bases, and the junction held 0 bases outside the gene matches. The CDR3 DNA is TGTGCCAGCAGTTTGGGACAGGGTCAGCCCCAGCATTTT. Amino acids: CASSLGQGQPQHF.

The CDR3 reads CASSPGGDNEKLFF. CDR3 nucleotides: TGCGCCAGCAGCCCTGGGGGGGACAATGAAAAACTGTTTTTT. V usage is TRBV5-1 and J usage is TRBJ1-4, with a tentative D call TRBD1 (5 bases). CDR1 and CDR2 (germline): SGHRS, YFSETQ. Trimming removed 4 bases at V and 5 bases at J, with 12 bases between. The CDR3 has 14 amino acids.

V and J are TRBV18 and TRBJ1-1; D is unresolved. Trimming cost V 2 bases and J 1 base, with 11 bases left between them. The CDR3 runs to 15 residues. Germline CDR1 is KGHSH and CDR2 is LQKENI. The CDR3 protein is CASSPNGGQNTEAFF. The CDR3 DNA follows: TGTGCCAGCTCACCAAATGGCGGCCAGAACACTGAAGCTTTCTTT.

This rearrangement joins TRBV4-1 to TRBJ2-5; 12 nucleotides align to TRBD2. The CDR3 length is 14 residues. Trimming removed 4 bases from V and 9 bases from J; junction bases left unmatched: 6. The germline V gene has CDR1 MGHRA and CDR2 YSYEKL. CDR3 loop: CASSLASGGESQYF. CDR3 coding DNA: TGCGCCAGCAGCCTGGCTAGCGGGGGGGAGTCCCAGTACTTC.

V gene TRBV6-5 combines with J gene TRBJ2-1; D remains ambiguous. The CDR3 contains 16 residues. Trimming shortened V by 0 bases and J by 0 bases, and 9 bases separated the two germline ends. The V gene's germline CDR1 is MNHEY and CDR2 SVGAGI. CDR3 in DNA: TGTGCCAGCAGTTACTCGTTCCCCCTCTCCTACAATGAGCAGTTCTTC. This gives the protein CASSYSFPLSYNEQFF.